This T cell receptor (beta chain) was captured in a study of T-cell memory formation after mild COVID-19. Barcoded TCR alpha and TCR beta cDNA libraries with UMIs came from 5'RACE using constant-segment primers. A single record per CDR3 protein comes from TCRdb applying MiXCR to the 5' RACE reads. The sample contains about 170,000 distinct CDR3 sequences, 10% to 15% of which appear only once. This clonotype was observed a few times. Its antigen remains unidentified. The germline gives CDR1 SGHRS, CDR2 YFSETQ. The CDR3 length is 20 residues. The V and J ends lost 4 bases and 7 bases respectively, with 30 bases between them. Study-level points and caveats: Memory from before infection featured some responding clones, which suggests cross-reactive memory joined. CM and EM subsets held most contracting CD4+ clones; EMRA held CD8+ ones.

Sequenced material: PBMCs or a T cell subset sorted from them (not recorded which). The TCR originated in a young man who had mild COVID-19 (a few samples of this study predate the infection). Cell type and time point are not known. The V and J genes are TRBV5-1 and TRBJ1-6, with D possibly TRBD1 on 5 matching bases. Here the CDR3 reads CASSRGVRDLSIHPNSPLHF. The CDR3 nucleotides are TGCGCCAGCAGCCGGGGGGTCCGGGACTTGTCTATCCACCCCAATTCACCCCTCCACTTT.